This T cell receptor beta chain is from a study of T cells after yellow fever vaccination (dated by TCRdb to between 2019 and 2020). Concerning the study at large: The SMART-Seq v4 Ultra Low Input RNA kit was used to prepare libraries from fractions with low cell numbers. To follow T-cell clones before and after primary and booster YFV17D yellow fever vaccination, bulk TCR alpha and beta repertoires were sequenced over time. Two healthy male donors made up the cohort, one aged 18 to 29 years and the other aged 30 to 40 years. Blood was collected at multiple timepoints before and after primary and secondary immunization, and bulk PBMC replicates and cell subsets were isolated. Broader findings and caveats from the paper: The secondary T-cell response was found to be weaker but faster than the primary response, with a peak reached on day 5 rather than on day 15. A small fraction of clonotypes showed up in both the CD4 and CD8 compartments, probably as a result of convergent recombination. Computational filtering was needed because FACS-sorted repertoires could contain abundant contaminating clonotypes from the bulk population. The study included only two donors, which limits how far the findings can be generalized. Most clones expanded after primary vaccination (almost 98% of CD4 and roughly 91% of CD8) were re-detected after the booster, suggesting that broad memory maintenance occurred.

The CDR3 sequence holds 14 residues, the cysteine and phenylalanine included. Just the 42-base CDR3 DNA is kept, in frame starting at base 1. The germline V gene provides CDR1 SGDLS and CDR2 YYNGEE. V and J lose 1 base and 7 bases, and a span of 11 bases separates them. This specimen's treatment or condition label, per the study, means: live attenuated yellow fever vaccine strain. At every blood-draw timepoint, two biological replicates of bulk PBMCs were collected. PBMCs were isolated from peripheral blood using a standard Ficoll-Paque protocol. RNA was extracted with TriZol from bulk PBMCs, CD4 and CD8 fractions, and dextramer-positive and dextramer-negative fractions. This clonotype was counted between two and nine times. Its binding antigen is unknown. Base qualities are missing; no much larger clone stands one base away. Sequenced using an Illumina NovaSeq 6000. TCR cDNA was synthesized by 5'RACE template switching, through which a universal primer site and unique molecular identifiers were introduced. Priming for cDNA synthesis came from both the TCR alpha and TCR beta constant segments. Library amplification involved two PCR steps, and the second step added sample barcodes and sequencing adapters. Sequencing of the libraries was done on either Illumina HiSeq 2500 (2x100 bp) or NovaSeq (2x150 bp). The authors' analysis ran thus. MIGEC handled demultiplexing of reads and collapsing into UMI consensus sequences, while MiXCR performed V(D)J alignment. Vaccine-responding clonotypes were identified with edgeR using replicate PBMC samples, with FDR below 0.01 and a log2 fold change above 5 up to day 15 being required. Each bulk clonotype was labeled CD4 or CD8 based on which sequenced repertoire, CD4 or CD8, contained the clonotype at higher abundance. The public reads were run again by TCRdb, first through fastp at Q25 and then through MiXCR, and only productive beta chains were kept. Each entry is one CDR3 protein sequence, shown with its most common DNA and genes. V and J calls and clone size were set by TCRdb, not the authors. Counted in this sample were roughly 330,000 distinct CDR3 sequences; almost 4% of them appeared once. 20% to 25% of the sample lies in the top ten.

Source: PBMCs, taken 5 days after the yellow fever booster vaccination. The chain joins TRBV9 to TRBJ1-4, with the D gene not clear enough to name. The TCR comes from a man between 18 and 29 years old who received the YFV17D yellow fever vaccine. The CDR3 is CASSVFAVAEKLFF. In nucleotides, the sequence is TGTGCCAGCAGCGTATTTGCAGTGGCTGAAAAACTGTTTTTT.